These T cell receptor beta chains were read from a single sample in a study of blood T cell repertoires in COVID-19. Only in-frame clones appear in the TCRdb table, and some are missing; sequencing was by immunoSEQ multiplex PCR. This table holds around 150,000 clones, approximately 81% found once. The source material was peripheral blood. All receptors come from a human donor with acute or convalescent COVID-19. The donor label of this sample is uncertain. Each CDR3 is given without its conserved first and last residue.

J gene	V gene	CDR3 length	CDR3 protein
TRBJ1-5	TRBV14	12	ASSQARVGQPQH
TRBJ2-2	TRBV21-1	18	ASSKSVFFLQVPNTGELF
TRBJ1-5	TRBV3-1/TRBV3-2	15	ASSPLPAGGKCQPQH
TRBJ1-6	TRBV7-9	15	ASSRLRGDSYNSPLH
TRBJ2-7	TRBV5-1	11	ASSSQGIYEQY
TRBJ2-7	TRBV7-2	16	ASSLLLRRTSGLYEQY
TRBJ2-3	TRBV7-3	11	ASSLEPGDTQY
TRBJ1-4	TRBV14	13	ASSQLGGSDEKLF
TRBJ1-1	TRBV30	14	AWSVIQTGRRAEAF
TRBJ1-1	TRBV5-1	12	ASRTQGPATEAF
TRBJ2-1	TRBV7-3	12	ASSLFSGVNEQF
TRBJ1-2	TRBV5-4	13	ASSLGGISIYGYT
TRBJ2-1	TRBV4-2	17	ASSQTTGTSGGIYNEQF
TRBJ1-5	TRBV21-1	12	ASSKAGLNQPQH
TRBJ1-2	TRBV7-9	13	ASSPGPGTDYGYT
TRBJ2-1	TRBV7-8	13	ASSSPGLSANEQF
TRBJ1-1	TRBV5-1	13	ASSDRDRGGTEAF
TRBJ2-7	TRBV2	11	ASGDRATYEQY
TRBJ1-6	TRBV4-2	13	ASSQEGAKNSPLH
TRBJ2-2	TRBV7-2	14	ASSRYYRSNTGELF
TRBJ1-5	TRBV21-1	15	ASSTYQTVFSNQPQH
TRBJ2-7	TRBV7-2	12	ASSLEWSSYEQY
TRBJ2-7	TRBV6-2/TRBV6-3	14	ASSRPFGGGTYEQY
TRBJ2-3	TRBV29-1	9	SVGERDTQY
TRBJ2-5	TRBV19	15	ASSIRGGLAVQETQY
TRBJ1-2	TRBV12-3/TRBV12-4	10	ASSFAGRLNT
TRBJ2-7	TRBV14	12	ASSPGQGVYEQY
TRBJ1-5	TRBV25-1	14	ASSENRGKGNQPQH
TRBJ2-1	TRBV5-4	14	ASSRSGGLSYNEQF
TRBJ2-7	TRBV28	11	ASSWPGSYEQY
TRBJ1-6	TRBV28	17	ASSLPSRALSSYNSPLH
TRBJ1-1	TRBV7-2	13	ASSLINRAGGEAF
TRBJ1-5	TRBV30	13	AWSRQYGNFQPQH
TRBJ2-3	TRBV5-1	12	ASSFNGGRDTQY
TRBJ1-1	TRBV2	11	ASSERGRTEAF
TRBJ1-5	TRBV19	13	ASSMTGTSNQPQH
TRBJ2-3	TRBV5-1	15	ASSLGMGQGPGDTQY
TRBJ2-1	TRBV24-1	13	ATSDSGQGSNEQF
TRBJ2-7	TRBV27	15	ASSPTPGLAGAYEQY
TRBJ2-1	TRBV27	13	ASTLAAGGLYEQF
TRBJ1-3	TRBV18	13	ASSSGATTSNTIY
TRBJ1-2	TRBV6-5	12	ASSTPGHDYGYT
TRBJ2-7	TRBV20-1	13	SASSLAGDSYEQY
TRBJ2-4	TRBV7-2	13	ASSLSAGGGNIQY
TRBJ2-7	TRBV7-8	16	ASSLGTSGGLPTREQY
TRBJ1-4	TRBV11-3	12	ASSFRQANEKLF
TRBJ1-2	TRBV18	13	ASSPDRSPNYGYT
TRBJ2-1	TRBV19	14	ATTSAASGGNNEQF
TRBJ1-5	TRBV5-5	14	ASSPGGRGGNQPQH
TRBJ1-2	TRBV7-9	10	ASSPAGGGYT
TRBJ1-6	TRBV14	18	ASSQLPFRDRDPYNSPLH
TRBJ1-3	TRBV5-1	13	ASSPGTVSGNTIY
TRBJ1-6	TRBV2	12	ASSLDRDNSPLH
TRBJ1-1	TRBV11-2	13	ASSLGATGNTEAF
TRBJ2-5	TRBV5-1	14	ASSSGTSGGAETQY